The 8 T cell receptor beta chains listed next were all sequenced from one sample in a study of Ad26.COV2.S vaccination and SARS-CoV-2 variants. The treatment: roughly 18 received Ad26.COV2.S at low or high dose, single or two shots; roughly five received placebo; per-sample allocation not given. Each sample was drawn 63 days after the first injection (of vaccine or placebo). Measured with immunoSEQ multiplex PCR; TCRdb has only the in-frame clones, and not every one. The table includes roughly 300,000 clones, less than 90% detected once. This material consisted of peripheral blood, taken in a trial of Ad26.COV2.S vaccine versus placebo. The receptors originated from a person between 18 and 65 years old who received the Ad26.COV2.S COVID-19 vaccine or a placebo.

Only a few counts were recorded for this clone. V gene TRBV4-2 combines with J gene TRBJ2-3, with TRBD2 matching over 13 bases. Germline CDR1 reads LGHNA; CDR2 reads YNFKEQ. This CDR3 is 16 amino acids long. Trimming removed 1 base from V and 8 bases from J; junction bases left unmatched: 6. The CDR3 loop is CASSQGTSGGGGTQYF. The DNA for the CDR3 is TGTGCCAGCAGCCAAGGGACTAGCGGGGGCGGCGGTACGCAGTATTTT.

Comments on this clone: Germline and junction disagree at one end, which may indicate a read error. Other nucleotide sequences in the sample specify the same CDR3. The chain links TRBV10-2 to TRBJ2-3; the match to TRBD2 covers 11 bases. From germline, CDR1 is WSHSY and CDR2 SAAADI. The CDR3 runs 17 residues. The CDR3 reads CASSAAGTSGYTDTQYF. Written as DNA, the CDR3 is TGTGCCAGCAGTGCTGCCGGGACTAGCGGATACACAGATACGCAGTATTTT.

This chain connects TRBV7-2 to TRBJ1-2, with a weak D call TRBD1 (6 bases). Germline V gives CDR1 SGHTA, CDR2 FQGNSA. The CDR3 consists of 12 residues. Trimming took 4 bases from V and 7 from J, leaving 10 bases between them. DNA for the CDR3: TGTGCCAGCAGCTCGGGGGCGGGTGGCTACACCTTC. Translation: CASSSGAGGYTF.

J is TRBJ1-6 and V is TRBV3-1 (or the pseudogene TRBV3-2); D may be TRBD1 (5 bases). Trimming took 4 bases from V and 7 from J, leaving 20 bases between them. The CDR3 is 17 residues long. The germline gives CDR1 LGHDT, CDR2 YNNKEL (reference sequence). The CDR3: CASSPRIEGVLNSPLHF. The CDR3 DNA reads as TGTGCCAGCAGCCCTCGGATCGAAGGGGTATTAAATTCACCCCTCCACTTT.

The chain links TRBV10-1 to TRBJ2-2; D gene uncertain. Trimming removed 6 bases at V and 5 bases at J, with 7 bases between. Germline V gene sequence: CDR1 WNHNN, CDR2 SYGVQD (reference sequence). This CDR3 has 12 amino acids. CDR3: CASSALTGELFF. DNA of the CDR3: TGCGCCAGCAGCGCGCTGACCGGGGAGCTGTTTTTT.

The chain recombines TRBV6-2 or TRBV6-3 with TRBJ2-3; D is perhaps TRBD2 (6 bases). V was pared by 4 bases and J by 0 bases, with 23 bases between. In germline, CDR1 is MNHEY, CDR2 SVGEGT. The CDR3 covers 19 residues. The CDR3 DNA follows: TGTGCCAGCAGTTCCACTAGCATCCAGTGGGGACCTAGCACAGATACGCAGTATTTT. As protein: CASSSTSIQWGPSTDTQYF.

This clone was observed a few times. CDR3 amino acids: CATSDPRTRGGTGELFF. CDR3 in DNA: TGTGCCACCAGTGATCCGAGAACCCGGGGGGGCACCGGGGAGCTGTTTTTT. The chain carries TRBV24-1 and TRBJ2-2; 8 bases are shared with TRBD2. This CDR3 contains 17 residues. The germline V gene encodes CDR1 KGHDR and CDR2 SFDVKD. V was pared by 3 bases and J by 4 bases, with 9 bases of the junction left unmatched.

This chain connects TRBV5-1 to TRBJ2-1; 10 positions match TRBD2. There are 15 residues in the CDR3. Trimming cost V 3 bases and J 7 bases; bases outside gene matches: 7. In germline, CDR1 is SGHRS, CDR2 YFSETQ. The CDR3: CASSWGLASGNEQFF. The CDR3 DNA sequence: TGCGCCAGCAGCTGGGGACTAGCGTCCGGGAATGAGCAGTTCTTC.